This entry features one T cell receptor beta chain sequence. This specimen belongs to a study of T cells after yellow fever vaccination. Study overall: Preparation used SMART-Seq v4 Ultra Low Input for the low-cell-number fractions.

CDR1 MNHEY and CDR2 SVGEGT come from the germline V gene. J gave up 6 bases and V 5 bases, and 7 bases lay outside the gene matches. CDR3 length: 15 residues. Study outcomes and limitations: Post-booster repertoires contained most primary-vaccination clones again (around 97% CD4, approximately 86% CD8). Few clonotypes appeared in both CD4 and CD8 compartments.

The TCR cDNA carried a universal primer site and UMIs from 5'RACE template switching. TCRdb passed the 5' RACE reads through MiXCR, listing each CDR3 protein once. The sample includes 96,000 or so distinct CDR3 sequences, under 9% of them seen just once. This sequence joins TRBV6-2 or TRBV6-3 and TRBJ1-5, with 10 bases that match TRBD1. The sequence was collected from a man between 18 and 29 years old who received the YFV17D yellow fever vaccine. Sequencing used CD8+ T cells not binding an NS4B(214-222) dextramer, sorted from PBMCs, obtained more than 14 days after the first yellow fever vaccination. The CDR3 here is CASSKTGGLSQPQHF. The CDR3 DNA is TGTGCCAGCAGTAAGACAGGGGGCTTGAGTCAGCCCCAGCATTTT.